Below, 6 T cell receptor beta chains from the same sample are listed, as sequenced in a study of cytomegalovirus exposure and HLA in healthy donors. In the PCR, 60 Vbeta and 13 Jbeta primers were used. TCRdb's copy holds only in-frame clones and misses some; the assay was immunoSEQ multiplex PCR. The data hold roughly 180,000 clones, with approximately 81% observed a single time. Specimen: PBMCs. The receptors were sampled from a male donor in good health and CMV-seronegative.

The chain carries TRBV6-5 and TRBJ2-7; weak D call: TRBD2 (6 bases). Trimming left V 4 bases short and J 0 bases short, with 13 bases between. The CDR3 length is 15 residues. The germline gives CDR1 MNHEY, CDR2 SVGAGI. CDR3 DNA: TGTGCCAGCAGTTTCCGAGCGGGTAACTCCTACGAGCAGTACTTC. This codes for CASSFRAGNSYEQYF.

There are a few counts of this clone. V gene TRBV6-5 combines with J gene TRBJ1-4; 8 bases match TRBD1. The V and J ends lost 0 bases and 8 bases, in that order; junction bases with no gene match: 8. The germline V gene has CDR1 MNHEY and CDR2 SVGAGI. The CDR3 is 16 residues long. The CDR3 DNA reads as TGTGCCAGCAGTTACTCACGGACAGGGTTATTAGAAAAACTGTTTTTT. This encodes CASSYSRTGLLEKLFF.

This clone was recorded a few times. The rearrangement joins TRBV5-4 to TRBJ2-7; weak D call: TRBD2 (5 bases). Germline-derived CDR1 and CDR2 are SGHNT and YYREEE (reference sequence). The CDR3 extends over 15 amino acids. The V gene lost 2 bases and the J gene lost 4 bases, with 16 bases spanning the gap. The CDR3 coding sequence is TGTGCCAGCAGCTTAGGCCGGGGTCAAAGGTACGAGCAGTACTTC. It translates to CASSLGRGQRYEQYF.

The chain is built from TRBV18 and TRBJ2-5; no clear D. CDR1 and CDR2 (germline): KGHSH, LQKENI. Trimming took 3 bases from V and 5 from J, leaving 13 bases between them. The length of the CDR3 is 14 residues. The CDR3 nucleotides are TGTGCCAGCTCACCCATTTCTCTGGAGGAGACCCAGTACTTC. The encoded protein is CASSPISLEETQYF.

This chain uses TRBV12-1 with TRBJ2-3; the table names TRBD1, a call not compared with the DNA. TRBV12-1 is labeled a pseudogene. CDR3 length: 13 residues. CDR3 in amino acids: CASSFTGSDTQYF. In DNA, the CDR3 is TGTGCCAGCAGCTTTACAGGGTCAGATACGCAGTATTTT.

This rearrangement joins TRBV4-2 to TRBJ2-5; 8 nucleotides agree with TRBD2. Germline-derived CDR1 and CDR2 are LGHNA and YNFKEQ. This CDR3 is 14 amino acids long. The V segment lost 0 bases and the J segment 5 bases; nucleotides outside the gene matches: 2. The CDR3 here is CASSQDRGGETQYF. CDR3 coding DNA: TGTGCCAGCAGCCAAGATCGCGGGGGGGAGACCCAGTACTTC.